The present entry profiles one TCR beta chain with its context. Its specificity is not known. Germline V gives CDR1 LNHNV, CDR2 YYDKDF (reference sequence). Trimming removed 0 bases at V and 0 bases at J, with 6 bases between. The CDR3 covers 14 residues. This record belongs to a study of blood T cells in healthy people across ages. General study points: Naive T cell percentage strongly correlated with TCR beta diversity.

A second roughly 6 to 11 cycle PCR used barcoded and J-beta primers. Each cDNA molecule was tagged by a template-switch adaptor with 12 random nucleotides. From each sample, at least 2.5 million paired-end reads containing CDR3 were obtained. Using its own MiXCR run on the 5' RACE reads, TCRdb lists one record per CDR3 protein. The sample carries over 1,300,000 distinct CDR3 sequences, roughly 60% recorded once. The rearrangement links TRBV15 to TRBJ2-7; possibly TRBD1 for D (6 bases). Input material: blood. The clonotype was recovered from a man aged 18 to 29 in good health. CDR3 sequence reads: CATSREQGSYEQYF. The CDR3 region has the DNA TGTGCCACCAGCAGAGAACAGGGCTCCTACGAGCAGTACTTC. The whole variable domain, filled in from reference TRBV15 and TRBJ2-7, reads DAMVIQNPRYQVTQFGKPVTLSCSQTLNHNVMYWYQQKSSQAPKLLFHYYDKDFNNEADTPDNFQSRRPNTSFCFLDIRSPGLGDTAMYLCATSREQGSYEQYFGPGTRLTVT.